The rows below give T cell receptor beta chains drawn from one sample of a study of OX40 agonist ivuxolimab in advanced cancers. Sequencing used immunoSEQ multiplex PCR; TCRdb keeps in-frame clones, though not all of them. This sample has some 45,000 clones, with around 84% found just once. Sequencing was performed on CD4+ or CD8+ T cells sorted from blood, taken in a trial of the OX40 agonist ivuxolimab. The origin of the receptors is an adult with an advanced solid tumor such as melanoma, head and neck, liver or kidney cancer. Each CDR3 is given without its conserved first and last residue.

j_gene,v_gene,CDR3aa
TRBJ2-5,TRBV7-8,ASSLARGEPDRETQY
TRBJ2-2,TRBV21-1,ASSKGSRVGTGELF
TRBJ2-1,TRBV21-1,ASSKGTGGSNEQF
TRBJ2-3,TRBV7-6,ASNSRGTTDTQY
TRBJ1-5,TRBV9,ASSAGGGVDQPQH
TRBJ2-7,TRBV6-6,ASRIGQGYYEQY
TRBJ2-3,TRBV6-1,ASSELGLGVGTDTQY
TRBJ1-2,TRBV6-5,ASSYGGGGVDGYT
TRBJ2-1,TRBV9,ASSPLPPEQF
TRBJ2-3,TRBV29-1,SIWTEGTQY
TRBJ2-2,TRBV4-3,ASSAGGLGDGELF
TRBJ2-1,TRBV27,ASRTLAGVYNEQF
TRBJ1-6,TRBV11-2,ASSRWYKSSYNSPLH
TRBJ2-7,TRBV7-2,ASSFSGDGYEQY
TRBJ1-6,TRBV4-2,ASSQGQVLNSPLH
TRBJ1-6,TRBV7-9,ASSPDALSYNSPLH
TRBJ2-2,TRBV9,ASSVVGDTGELF
TRBJ2-7,TRBV6-5,ASSETVSYEQY
TRBJ1-1,TRBV28,ASSFPSRVYDGTEAF
TRBJ2-3,TRBV11-3,ASSSGTASGTDTQY
TRBJ2-4,TRBV5-4,ASSLWPFRDRAKNIQY
TRBJ2-1,TRBV5-8,ASSQELRTSYNEQF
TRBJ2-1,TRBV28,ASSLTSGVVNEQF
TRBJ1-1,TRBV6-5,ASSYLGRGSTEAF
TRBJ2-3,TRBV4-1,ASSQQDRGRTDTQY
TRBJ2-7,TRBV9,ASSVAQSSYEQY
TRBJ2-5,TRBV6-5,ASSTPGRLQETQY
TRBJ2-3,TRBV6-4,ASSLNGGGTDTQY
TRBJ2-2,TRBV27,ASSSLVRTGELF
TRBJ1-2,TRBV30,ASTGDLLSPYGYT
TRBJ2-4,TRBV9,ASRRTRPSTRAKNIQY
TRBJ1-3,TRBV11-2,ASSLDQGAGNTIY
TRBJ1-5,TRBV6-1,ASSEGGGGQPQH
TRBJ2-2,TRBV9,ASSVEVRGESGELF
TRBJ1-2,TRBV27,ASSGTLAFGYT
TRBJ2-5,TRBV10-1,ASRGGLATQETQY
TRBJ2-5,TRBV4-1,ASSQESRGRSETQY
TRBJ2-7,TRBV7-9,ASSLRLDEQY
TRBJ2-7,TRBV6-6,ASSYLATSSYEQY
TRBJ2-3,TRBV7-6,ASSPEEADTQY
TRBJ2-5,TRBV11-2,ASSFEGNQETQY
TRBJ2-1,TRBV2,ASSVAGGGYNEQF
TRBJ1-5,TRBV5-1,ASSFLDRGDQPQH
TRBJ1-5,TRBV5-4,ASTLGLGTNQPQH
TRBJ2-2,TRBV6-1,ASRATRGATGELF
TRBJ1-1,TRBV15,ATSRDRALEAF
TRBJ2-2,TRBV6-5,ASRRAGTSTGELF
TRBJ1-2,TRBV29-1,SVGRTARYGYT
TRBJ2-7,TRBV5-8,ASSLRRSSYEQY
TRBJ1-2,TRBV9,ASSVADRNYGHT
TRBJ2-7,TRBV6-5,ASSRSRGPYEQY
TRBJ1-1,TRBV7-3,ASRLDRNTEAF
TRBJ1-5,TRBV19,ASSMAQGQPQH
TRBJ1-4,TRBV25-1,ASSRGDEKLF
TRBJ1-5,TRBV5-6,ASSLGGHQPQH
TRBJ1-2,TRBV20-1,SATDSYGYT
TRBJ2-1,TRBV27,ASSLWGQGSYNEQF
TRBJ2-3,TRBV4-3,ASSQGQSRVTDTQY
TRBJ1-1,TRBV10-3,AISPGNTEAF
TRBJ1-1,TRBV9,ASSVGFTEAF